One sample yielded the 27 T cell receptor beta chains listed below, sequenced in a study of sequential checkpoint blockade in melanoma. Sequencing used immunoSEQ multiplex PCR; TCRdb keeps in-frame clones, though not all of them. The sample contains thousands of clones, approximately 48% of which appear only once. The treatment denotes: randomized to nivolumab then ipilimumab (arm A) or the reverse (arm B). Sequencing was performed on CD8+ T cells sorted from blood (inferred from file names), taken from a patient given nivolumab and ipilimumab in sequence. Receptors originate from a human patient with melanoma. Some clones in this sample may be carry-over from other donors' samples.

CDR3 DNA sequence: TGTGCCAGCAGCGGAGGGTCCTCCTACGAGCAGTACTTC. Protein sequence: CASSGGSSYEQYF. This chain uses TRBV9 with TRBJ2-7; TRBD2 might be the D (5 bases). Germline V gives CDR1 SGDLS, CDR2 YYNGEE. Between the trimmed V and J ends, which lost 3 bases and 0 bases, there was a span of 7 bases. CDR3 length: 13 residues.

This chain connects TRBV7-8 to TRBJ1-6, with unresolved D. V was trimmed by 2 bases and J by 0 bases, leaving 20 bases between them. Germline V CDR1 and CDR2: SGHVS, FQNEAQ. The CDR3 runs 20 residues. CDR3 in amino acids: CASSLRPIYQESSYNSPLHF. In DNA, the CDR3 is TGTGCCAGCAGCTTAAGGCCGATTTACCAGGAAAGCTCCTATAATTCACCCCTCCACTTT.

Only a few counts were recorded for this clone. V is TRBV5-8 and J is TRBJ2-7; D possibly corresponds to TRBD2 (5 bases). The V gene's germline CDR1 is SGHTS and CDR2 YDEGEE. Trimming cost V 0 bases and J 6 bases, with 10 bases left between them. This CDR3 is 13 amino acids long. The CDR3 loop is CASSLGYAGEQYF. Here the CDR3 DNA reads TGTGCCAGCAGCTTGGGCTACGCGGGCGAGCAGTACTTC.

This clone was observed a few times. This rearrangement joins TRBV28 to TRBJ2-4; D is uncertain. The length of the CDR3 is 14 residues. The V and J ends lost 8 bases and 0 bases respectively, with 11 bases between them. The V gene's germline CDR1 is MDHEN and CDR2 SYDVKM. The CDR3 loop is CASEPLLAKNIQYF. CDR3 nucleotide sequence: TGTGCCAGCGAACCCTTACTAGCCAAAAACATTCAGTACTTC.

As for this clone: An end of the junction does not agree with germline; a read error may underlie this. The chain joins TRBV5-3 to TRBJ1-5; D possibly corresponds to TRBD1 (6 bases). TRBV5-3 is noted as an ORF with a role that remains uncertain. The CDR3 length is 14 residues. CDR3 residues: CASSQEQGIQPQHF. In DNA form, the CDR3 reads TGCGCCAGCAGCCAAGAGCAGGGGATACAGCCCCAGCATTTT.

This clone was seen only a few times. DNA for the CDR3: TGTGCCAGCAGTTACCTCTCAACGGGCGGCTCAGGGGAGCAGTACTTC. Translated: CASSYLSTGGSGEQYF. V usage is TRBV6-5 and J usage is TRBJ2-7, with D possibly being TRBD1 (5 bases). In germline, CDR1 is MNHEY, CDR2 SVGAGI. The V end was cut by 2 bases, the J end by 7 bases, with 21 bases between. The CDR3 consists of 16 residues.

DNA of the CDR3: TGTGCCAGCAGCTTAGGCCCTACAGGCGGCTCCTACGAGCAGTACTTC. Its protein product is CASSLGPTGGSYEQYF. J is TRBJ2-7 and V is TRBV13; possibly TRBD1 for D (5 bases). The germline V and J ends were trimmed by 0 bases and 0 bases, with 12 bases remaining between them. The germline CDR1 and CDR2 sequences are PRHDT and FYEKMQ (reference sequence). This CDR3 has 16 residues.

The chain uses TRBV4-3 and TRBJ1-4, with a tentative D call TRBD1 (5 bases). The CDR3 spans 16 residues. CDR1 and CDR2 (germline): LGHNA, YSLEER. V lost 0 bases and J lost 5, with 13 bases in between. This chain's CDR3 is CASSQEDRYRNEKLFF. CDR3 nucleotide sequence: TGCGCCAGCAGCCAAGAGGACCGCTACAGGAATGAAAAACTGTTTTTT.

V gene TRBV27 combines with J gene TRBJ2-7, with D possibly being TRBD2 (6 bases). From germline, CDR1 is MNHEY and CDR2 SMNVEV (reference sequence). The length of the CDR3 is 14 residues. The V end lost 5 bases, the J end lost 3 bases, and 14 bases lay between the germline ends. CDR3 coding DNA: TGTGCCAGCAGTCCCGCTGGAGGGTTCTACGAGCAGTACTTC. It codes for CASSPAGGFYEQYF.

The V gene is TRBV5-6, the J gene TRBJ1-1; TRBD1 might be the D (5 bases). CDR1 is SGHDT, CDR2 YYEEEE, per germline. The CDR3 covers 13 residues. Trimming took off 0 bases at V and 3 bases at J, with 6 bases between the two ends. The CDR3 here is CASSLAGDTEAFF. Written as DNA, the CDR3 is TGTGCCAGCAGCTTGGCGGGGGACACTGAAGCTTTCTTT.

The V and J genes are TRBV7-9 and TRBJ2-5; D possibly corresponds to TRBD1 (6 bases). The CDR3 sequence is 13 residues long. Germline V gene lookup returns CDR1 SEHNR and CDR2 FQNEAQ (reference sequence). Trimming left V 5 bases short and J 4 bases short, with 11 bases between. CDR3 sequence reads: CASSEIGGETQYF. The CDR3 DNA reads as TGTGCCAGCAGCGAAATAGGGGGAGAGACCCAGTACTTC.

This clone was found a few times. This rearrangement joins TRBV6-5 to TRBJ1-5, with 7 positions matching TRBD1. The CDR3 is 15 amino acids. Germline values: CDR1 MNHEY, CDR2 SVGAGI. J lost 6 bases, V lost 6 bases, and 11 bases had no gene match. The CDR3 region has the DNA TGTGCCAGCAGCAAGGAGGGGGCTTCCGTTCAGCCCCAGCATTTT. It codes for CASSKEGASVQPQHF.

This clone was counted a few times. The rearrangement joins TRBV11-2 to TRBJ1-5; D possibly corresponds to TRBD1 (6 bases). There are 15 residues in the CDR3. Per germline, CDR1 SGHAT and CDR2 FQNNGV. V was trimmed by 0 bases and J by 3 bases, leaving 9 bases between them. The DNA for the CDR3 is TGTGCCAGCAGCTTAGATGGGGGCATCAATCAGCCCCAGCATTTT. The encoded protein is CASSLDGGINQPQHF. The full variable domain, with the rest looked up from reference TRBV11-2 and TRBJ1-5, is EAGVAQSPRYKIIEKRQSVAFWCNPISGHATLYWYQQILGQGPKLLIQFQNNGVVDDSQLPKDRFSAERLKGVDSTLKIQPAKLEDSAVYLCASSLDGGINQPQHFGDGTRLSIL.

The sample holds a few counts of this clone. This specimen includes other DNA sequences encoding the same CDR3. J is TRBJ2-7 and V is TRBV19, with TRBD1 matching 8 bases. Germline assignment: CDR1 LNHDA and CDR2 SQIVND (reference sequence). There are 13 residues in the CDR3. Germline trimming cut 10 bases from V and 0 bases from J; bases unmatched to any gene: 5. CDR3 protein: CATGTGGSYEQYF. The DNA for the CDR3 is TGTGCCACCGGGACAGGAGGCTCCTACGAGCAGTACTTC.

V is TRBV6-6 and J is TRBJ1-1, with TRBD1 as a possible D gene (5 bases). CDR1 MNHNY and CDR2 SVGAGI come from the germline V gene (reference sequence). The length of the CDR3 is 11 residues. The CDR3 coding sequence is TGTGTCGCGGGGCTGAACACTGAAGCTTTCTTT. This encodes CVAGLNTEAFF.

This clone has a handful of counts. The chain is built from TRBV10-2 and TRBJ1-1; no firm D call. The length of the CDR3 is 12 residues. Trimming cost V 8 bases and J 1 base, with 8 bases left between them. Germline V lookup: CDR1 WSHSY, CDR2 SAAADI. CDR3 in amino acids: CASGPGNTEAFF. The CDR3 DNA sequence: TGCGCCAGCGGGCCAGGGAACACTGAAGCTTTCTTT.

In its sample, this clone was seen a few times. This chain uses TRBV7-9 with TRBJ1-1, with 7 bases aligning to TRBD1. The CDR3 length is 15 residues. Germline assignment: CDR1 SEHNR and CDR2 FQNEAQ (reference sequence). For the CDR3, the DNA is TGTGCGATGTTCGTCGTTAGGGGGCCGGTTACTGAAGCTTTCTTT. Residues: CAMFVVRGPVTEAFF.

The chain links TRBV7-9 to TRBJ2-7; D is perhaps TRBD1 (5 bases). The CDR3 consists of 14 residues. Trimming took 0 bases from V and 6 from J, leaving 12 bases between them. Germline V CDR1 and CDR2: SEHNR, FQNEAQ (reference sequence). DNA for the CDR3: TGTGCCAGCAGCTTAGCGCCCAGGGCGGTCGAGCAGTACTTC. It yields the protein CASSLAPRAVEQYF.

The chain couples TRBV14 to TRBJ2-7; 8 nucleotides match TRBD1. The CDR3 loop spans 19 amino acids. From germline, CDR1 is SGHDN and CDR2 FVKESK. V trimming: 0 bases; J trimming: 5 bases; junction bases outside the gene matches: 18. This CDR3 reads CASSQDPPFDGQGPHEQYF. CDR3 DNA sequence: TGTGCCAGCAGCCAAGATCCCCCATTTGACGGACAGGGTCCCCACGAGCAGTACTTC.

In DNA, the CDR3 is TGTGCCAGCAGCACCGGGACAGCCTCCTACGAGCAGTACTTC. It is translated as CASSTGTASYEQYF. The chain recombines TRBV6-6 with TRBJ2-7, with 7 bases that match TRBD1. The germline V gene has CDR1 MNHNY and CDR2 SVGAGI (reference sequence). This CDR3 region has 14 residues. V was clipped by 6 bases and J by 0 bases; unmatched bases: 5.

The CDR3 sequence: CASSETTEEPYGYTF. CDR3 coding DNA: TGTGCCAGCAGCGAAACGACAGAGGAACCCTATGGCTACACCTTC. The chain uses TRBV13 and TRBJ1-2; D perhaps matches TRBD1 (5 bases). The CDR3 runs to 15 residues. The germline CDR1 and CDR2 sequences are PRHDT and FYEKMQ (reference sequence). The V gene lost 5 bases and the J gene lost 4 bases, with 17 bases spanning the gap.

The chain carries TRBV11-2 and TRBJ1-2; D is uncertain. V was shortened by 7 bases and J by 4 bases, with 13 bases between the two germline ends. The CDR3 runs to 13 residues. Germline assignment: CDR1 SGHAT and CDR2 FQNNGV. The CDR3 DNA sequence: TGTGCCAGCACCGTCCCGCAGATCTATGGCTACACCTTC. The encoded protein is CASTVPQIYGYTF.

The chain carries TRBV28 and TRBJ1-3; D gene uncertain. The CDR3 length is 14 residues. With 9 bases removed from V and 0 bases from J, the gap between germline ends came to 12 bases. Germline V gives CDR1 MDHEN, CDR2 SYDVKM. The CDR3 DNA is TGTGCCAGTCGTTTCGGGTACTCTGGAAACACCATATATTTT. It encodes CASRFGYSGNTIYF.

This clone was picked up a small number of times. The chain links TRBV6-1 to TRBJ2-7; 9 bases line up with TRBD2. CDR3 length: 15 residues. V lost 8 bases to trimming and J lost 4 bases; unmatched junction nucleotides: 12. CDR1 is MNHNS, CDR2 SASEGT, per germline. In nucleotides, the CDR3 is TGTGCCAGCTATCCCGGGGCGGGGGGGGATTACGAGCAGTACTTC. This translates into CASYPGAGGDYEQYF.

The chain combines TRBV2 with TRBJ2-7, with D hard to call. The V end was cut by 3 bases, the J end by 3 bases, with 9 bases between. The CDR3 length is 13 residues. From germline, CDR1 is SNHLY and CDR2 FYNNEI. CDR3 region: CASSEGLGYEQYF. The CDR3 nucleotides read TGTGCCAGCAGTGAGGGCCTGGGCTACGAGCAGTACTTC.

This clone showed up just a few times. The chain carries TRBV14 and TRBJ2-7; D is perhaps TRBD2 (5 bases). The CDR3 totals 14 residues. Trimming removed 4 bases at V and 3 bases at J, with 13 bases between. Germline loops: CDR1 SGHDN, CDR2 FVKESK. The CDR3: CASSPAGKLYEQYF. CDR3 nucleotides: TGTGCCAGCAGCCCGGCCGGGAAACTCTACGAGCAGTACTTC.

The chain employs TRBV23-1 and TRBJ2-7; no clear D gene. TRBV23-1 is treated as an ORF (open reading frame) with a function not yet certain. Trimming left V 0 bases short and J 9 bases short, with 18 bases between. The CDR3 length is 15 residues. The CDR3 here is CASSQSGRHPPGQYF. CDR3 DNA sequence: TGCGCCAGCAGTCAATCCGGCAGGCACCCCCCTGGGCAGTACTTC.